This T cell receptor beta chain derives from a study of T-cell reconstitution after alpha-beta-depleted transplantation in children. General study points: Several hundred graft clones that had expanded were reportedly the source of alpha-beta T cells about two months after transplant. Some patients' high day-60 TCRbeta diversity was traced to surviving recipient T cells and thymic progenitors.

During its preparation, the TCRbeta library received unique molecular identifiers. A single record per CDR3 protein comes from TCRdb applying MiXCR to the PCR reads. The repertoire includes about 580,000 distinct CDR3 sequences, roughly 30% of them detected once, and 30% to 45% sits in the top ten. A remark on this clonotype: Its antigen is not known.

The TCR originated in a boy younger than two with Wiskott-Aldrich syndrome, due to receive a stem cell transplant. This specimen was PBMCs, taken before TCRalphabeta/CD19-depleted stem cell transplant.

The CDR3 here is CATRLAGCNYEQYF. CDR3 DNA sequence: TGTGCCACCAGACTAGCGGGATGTAACTACGAGCAGTACTTC. The chain combines TRBV24-1 with TRBJ2-7; 10 bases align to TRBD2. From germline, CDR1 is KGHDR and CDR2 SFDVKD. V dropped 7 bases and J dropped 3; count of bases not matched to a gene: 5. This CDR3 is built from 14 residues.